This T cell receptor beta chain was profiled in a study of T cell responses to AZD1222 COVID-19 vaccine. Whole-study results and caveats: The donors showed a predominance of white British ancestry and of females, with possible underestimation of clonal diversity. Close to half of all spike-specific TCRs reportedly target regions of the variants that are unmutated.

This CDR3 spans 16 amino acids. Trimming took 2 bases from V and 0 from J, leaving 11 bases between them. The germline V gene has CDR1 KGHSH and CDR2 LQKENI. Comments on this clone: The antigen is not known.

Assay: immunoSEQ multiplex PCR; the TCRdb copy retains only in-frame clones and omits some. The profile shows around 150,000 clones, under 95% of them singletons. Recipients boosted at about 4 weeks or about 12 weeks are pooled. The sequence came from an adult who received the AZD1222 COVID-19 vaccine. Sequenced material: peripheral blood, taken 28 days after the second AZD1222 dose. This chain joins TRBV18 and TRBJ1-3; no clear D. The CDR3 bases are TGTGCCAGCTCACCAACATCACCTCCCTCTGGAAACACCATATATTTT. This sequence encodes CASSPTSPPSGNTIYF.